The next 25 T cell receptor beta chains were all read from a single sample in a study of blood T cells in healthy people across ages. Sample-barcoded 5' priming and a J-beta primer mix drove a second PCR of roughly 6 to 12 cycles. A single record per CDR3 protein comes from TCRdb applying MiXCR to the 5' RACE reads. There are about 1.4 million distinct CDR3 sequences in the sample; approximately 63% occur only once, and about 6.3% lies in the top ten. The sequenced sample was blood. The source of these receptors is a young man in good health.

The V call is TRBV10-3, the J call TRBJ1-2; 7 nucleotides align to TRBD1. The CDR3 is 14 residues long. The germline V gene encodes CDR1 ENHRY and CDR2 SYGVKD. J was trimmed by 2 bases and V by 3 bases; bases with no gene match: 3. The CDR3 coding sequence is TGTGCCATCAGTGATGAGGACAGGAACTATGGCTACACCTTC. Amino acids: CAISDEDRNYGYTF.

The CDR3 sequence: CSATGPVGYEQYF. CDR3 bases: TGCAGCGCTACCGGGCCCGTGGGCTACGAGCAGTACTTC. The chain uses TRBV29-1 and TRBJ2-7; D is undetermined. The germline V gene encodes CDR1 SQVTM and CDR2 ANQGSEA. CDR3 length: 13 residues. Trimming left V 7 bases short and J 3 bases short, with 16 bases between.

V and J are TRBV6-5 and TRBJ1-5, with 10 nucleotides matching TRBD1. The CDR3 consists of 20 residues. Unmatched junction bases numbered 18, after V lost 2 bases and J lost 5 bases. Germline V CDR1 and CDR2: MNHEY, SVGAGI. CDR3 nucleotide sequence: TGTGCCAGCAGTTACCAACCGGGACAGGGGCGTATTTTTGCGGATCAGCCCCAGCATTTT. Protein product: CASSYQPGQGRIFADQPQHF.

The J gene is TRBJ1-2, the V gene TRBV5-6; D may be TRBD1 (5 bases). V was clipped by 1 base and J by 4 bases, with 17 bases between them. The length of the CDR3 is 16 residues. Looked up from germline, CDR1 is SGHDT and CDR2 is YYEEEE. The DNA of the CDR3 is TGTGCCAGCAGCTTGATCGGTAGGGGAGTGAGCTATGGCTACACCTTC. Amino acids: CASSLIGRGVSYGYTF.

The J gene is TRBJ2-1, the V gene TRBV28; a possible D gene is TRBD2 (6 bases). The J call is in doubt because the DNA end fits TRBJ2-7 better. The CDR3 totals 14 residues. CDR1 and CDR2 (germline): MDHEN, SYDVKM. The CDR3 DNA reads TGTGCCAGCAGTTTTCCTCGGGGGATCTACGAGCAGTACTTC. This translates into CASSFPRGIYEQYF.

The chain is built from TRBV20-1 and TRBJ1-4; 7 bases agree with TRBD1. The V and J ends lost 1 base and 8 bases, in that order; junction bases with no gene match: 10. There are 15 residues in the CDR3. Germline lookup yields CDR1 DFQATT and CDR2 SNEGSKA (reference sequence). CDR3 amino acids: CSARGPAGTDEKLFF. The CDR3 region has the DNA TGCAGTGCTAGAGGCCCGGCCGGGACAGACGAAAAACTGTTTTTT.

The chain recombines TRBV20-1 with TRBJ2-3, with 8 bases lining up with TRBD1. The CDR3 has 14 residues. Germline V lookup: CDR1 DFQATT, CDR2 SNEGSKA (reference sequence). The V and J ends lost 3 bases and 2 bases, in that order; junction bases with no gene match: 4. The CDR3 region is CSASRDRITDTQYF. The CDR3 DNA is TGCAGTGCTAGCCGGGACAGGATCACAGATACGCAGTATTTT.

The sample holds a few counts of this clonotype. The chain joins TRBV27 to TRBJ2-3, with 12 bases lining up with TRBD2. Trimming at V came to 5 bases and at J to 6 bases, leaving 6 bases not matched to a gene. The CDR3 runs 15 residues. Germline lookup yields CDR1 MNHEY and CDR2 SMNVEV (reference sequence). For the CDR3, the DNA is TGTGCCAGCAGTCTAAGGACTAGCGGGATGGATACGCAGTATTTT. It translates to CASSLRTSGMDTQYF.

V is TRBV2 and J is TRBJ2-5; the D call may be TRBD1 or TRBD2 (5 bases each). The V and J ends lost 6 bases and 2 bases respectively, with 13 bases between them. The CDR3 has 14 residues. Germline V lookup: CDR1 SNHLY, CDR2 FYNNEI. CDR3 region: CASSPGRIQETQYF. CDR3 DNA: TGTGCCAGCAGCCCGGGACGGATTCAAGAGACCCAGTACTTC. The variable domain in full, completed from reference TRBV2 and TRBJ2-5, reads EPEVTQTPSHQVTQMGQEVILRCVPISNHLYFYWYRQILGQKVEFLVSFYNNEISEKSEIFDDQFSVERPDGSNFTLKIRSTKLEDSAMYFCASSPGRIQETQYFGPGTRLLVL.

The chain has TRBV9 and TRBJ2-1; 7 positions agree with TRBD1. The CDR3 contains 17 residues. After removal of 0 bases from V and 0 bases from J, the junction contained 6 bases not matched to a gene. Germline CDR1 reads SGDLS; CDR2 reads YYNGEE. CDR3 sequence: CASSVAGGGYSYNEQFF. CDR3 coding DNA: TGTGCCAGCAGCGTAGCAGGGGGTGGGTACTCCTACAATGAGCAGTTCTTC.

The sample holds a few counts of this clonotype. CDR3 nucleotides: TGTGCCAGCAGTTACAGTACGGGCCACTATGGCTACACCTTC. It yields the protein CASSYSTGHYGYTF. The chain recombines TRBV12-3 or TRBV12-4 with TRBJ1-2, with no clear D. CDR3 size: 14 residues. V lost 4 bases, J lost 3 bases, and 12 bases lay in between.

The chain joins TRBV29-1 to TRBJ2-7; D possibly corresponds to TRBD2 (5 bases). There are 14 residues in the CDR3. The V gene lost 7 bases and the J gene lost 0 bases, with 16 bases spanning the gap. The germline V gene encodes CDR1 SQVTM and CDR2 ANQGSEA. The CDR3 sequence: CSAVGRHSSYEQYF. DNA for the CDR3: TGCAGCGCCGTGGGGAGACATAGCTCCTACGAGCAGTACTTC.

The chain employs TRBV27 and TRBJ2-1; D gene uncertain. V shed 7 bases and J shed 5 bases, with 24 bases lying between them. Germline-derived CDR1 and CDR2 are MNHEY and SMNVEV (reference sequence). This CDR3 comprises 17 residues. Here the CDR3 reads CASTTLTGVPWNNEQFF. CDR3 nucleotide sequence: TGTGCCAGCACCACTCTTACTGGGGTCCCCTGGAACAATGAGCAGTTCTTC.

V and J are TRBV11-2 and TRBJ2-7; D is possibly TRBD1 or TRBD2 (5 bases each). Germline V gives CDR1 SGHAT, CDR2 FQNNGV. This CDR3 is built from 14 residues. Deletions cut 3 bases from V and 6 bases from J, with 15 bases between. CDR3 DNA: TGTGCCAGCAGCTTCAACACATCAGGGAGCGAGCAGTACTTC. It translates to CASSFNTSGSEQYF.

V and J are TRBV20-1 and TRBJ2-1; D may be TRBD2 (5 bases). The J call may be in error: the DNA end matches TRBJ2-7 better. CDR1 and CDR2 from the germline V gene are DFQATT and SNEGSKA (reference sequence). The CDR3 has 14 residues. The CDR3 nucleotides read TGCAGAGGGAGCATAGTGGGCTCCTACAATGAGCAGTACTTC. Its protein product is CRGSIVGSYNEQYF.

This rearrangement joins TRBV20-1 to TRBJ1-2, with TRBD1 matching 7 bases. In germline, CDR1 is DFQATT, CDR2 SNEGSKA (reference sequence). The junction had 5 bases not matched to a gene; V was cut back by 5 bases and J by 2 bases. The length of the CDR3 is 13 residues. The CDR3 loop is CSALQGGNYGYTF. The CDR3 nucleotides read TGCAGTGCTCTCCAGGGGGGGAACTATGGCTACACCTTC.

Only a few counts were recorded for this clonotype. The chain has TRBV10-3 and TRBJ2-3; D might be TRBD2 (6 bases). The CDR3 is 14 amino acids. The germline V gene has CDR1 ENHRY and CDR2 SYGVKD. V lost 6 bases and J 0 bases, leaving 10 bases between the germline ends. The CDR3 nucleotides read TGTGCCATCAGGGGAGGCGGGAGCACAGATACGCAGTATTTT. It yields the protein CAIRGGGSTDTQYF.

The chain joins TRBV20-1 to TRBJ1-5; D remains unclear. The V end was cut by 5 bases, the J end by 1 base, with 9 bases between. CDR3 size: 13 residues. CDR1 is DFQATT and CDR2 is SNEGSKA in the germline V gene (reference sequence). Here the CDR3 DNA reads TGCAGTGCTTTGCTCGGGAGCAATCAGCCCCAGCATTTT. Translated: CSALLGSNQPQHF.

This chain connects TRBV7-9 to TRBJ1-2, with D possibly TRBD1 on 6 matching bases. This CDR3 comprises 17 residues. Trimming left V 1 base short and J 2 bases short, with 17 bases between. The V gene's germline CDR1 is SEHNR and CDR2 FQNEAQ (reference sequence). CDR3 coding DNA: TGTGCCAGCAGCTTAGGTTCACAGGGACGGCCCAACTATGGCTACACCTTC. This gives the protein CASSLGSQGRPNYGYTF.

The chain has TRBV3-1 and TRBJ2-5, with D tentatively TRBD2 (6 bases). The CDR3 loop spans 16 amino acids. V lost 3 bases to trimming and J lost 2 bases, with 16 bases between them. Germline CDR1 reads LGHDT; CDR2 reads YNNKEL (reference sequence). The CDR3 sequence: CASSQDGGAPQETQYF. CDR3 coding DNA: TGTGCCAGCAGCCAGGATGGAGGGGCTCCTCAAGAGACCCAGTACTTC.

The chain is built from TRBV6-5 and TRBJ2-2; D is ambiguous. CDR3 length equals 14 residues. Germline values: CDR1 MNHEY, CDR2 SVGAGI. Trimming shortened V by 2 bases and J by 2 bases, and 6 bases separated the two germline ends. CDR3 loop: CASSYGYNTGELFF. DNA of the CDR3: TGTGCCAGCAGTTACGGCTATAACACCGGGGAGCTGTTTTTT.

The chain employs TRBV29-1 and TRBJ2-5, with 9 bases aligning to TRBD2. Germline V lookup: CDR1 SQVTM, CDR2 ANQGSEA. The CDR3 has 15 residues. V lost 3 bases to trimming and J lost 4 bases; unmatched junction nucleotides: 9. The CDR3 loop reads CSVEFAGGPRETQYF. The CDR3 DNA is TGCAGCGTTGAGTTCGCGGGGGGGCCACGAGAGACCCAGTACTTC.

This clonotype appeared a few times. The chain is built from TRBV20-1 and TRBJ1-2, with 9 bases identical to TRBD1. Per germline, CDR1 DFQATT and CDR2 SNEGSKA (reference sequence). The CDR3 has 13 residues. V lost 6 bases, J lost 4 bases, and 6 bases stayed unmatched. The CDR3 nucleotides are TGCAGTGCCCCGGGACAGGGTGGCTATGGCTACACCTTC. Amino acid sequence: CSAPGQGGYGYTF.

This clonotype has a handful of counts. This sequence joins TRBV29-1 and TRBJ1-2; D gene uncertain. Deletions cut 3 bases from V and 6 bases from J, with 11 bases between. The CDR3 is made up of 12 amino acids. CDR1 is SQVTM and CDR2 is ANQGSEA in the germline V gene. CDR3 region: CSVEGTANGYTF. The DNA of the CDR3 is TGCAGCGTTGAGGGTACAGCGAATGGCTACACCTTC.

This clonotype has just a few counts. The J gene is TRBJ2-7, the V gene TRBV5-1; 11 bases are a match to TRBD1. The germline gives CDR1 SGHRS, CDR2 YFSETQ. The ends lost 4 bases at V and 7 bases at J; junction bases unmatched: 7. This CDR3 is 14 amino acids long. The CDR3 DNA reads as TGCGCCAGCAGCGTTGGACAGGGGGCGAGGGAGCAGTACTTC. Translation gives CASSVGQGAREQYF.